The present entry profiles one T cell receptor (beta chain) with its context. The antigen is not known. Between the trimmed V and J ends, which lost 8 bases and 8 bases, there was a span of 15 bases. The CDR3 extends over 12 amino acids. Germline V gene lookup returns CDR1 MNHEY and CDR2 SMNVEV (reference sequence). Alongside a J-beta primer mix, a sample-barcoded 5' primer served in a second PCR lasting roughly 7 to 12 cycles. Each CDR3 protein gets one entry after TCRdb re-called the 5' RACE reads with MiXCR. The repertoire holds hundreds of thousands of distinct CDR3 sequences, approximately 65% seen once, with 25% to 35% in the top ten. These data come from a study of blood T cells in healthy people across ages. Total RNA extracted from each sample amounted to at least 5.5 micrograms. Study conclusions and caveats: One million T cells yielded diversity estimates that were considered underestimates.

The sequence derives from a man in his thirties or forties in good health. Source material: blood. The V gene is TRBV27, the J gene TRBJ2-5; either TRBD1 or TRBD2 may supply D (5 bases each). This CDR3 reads CASSIDGDTQYF. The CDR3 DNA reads TGTGCCAGCTCCATCGACGGGGACACCCAGTACTTC.